The sequence of this TCR beta chain was determined in a study of blood T cell repertoires in COVID-19. Overall study: Italy, Spain and the United States were the sources of the convalescent and acute COVID-19 samples. The cDNA or gDNA used as material had been derived from T cells, B-cell-depleted T cells, or PBMCs.

This clone was seen a single time. How the authors handled the data: Counts of nucleated cells, estimated from reference gene primer amplification, were obtained. Assay: immunoSEQ multiplex PCR; the TCRdb copy retains only in-frame clones and omits some. That table gives V, J and clone size, and the DNA gave D and trimming. The sample carries about 250,000 clones, roughly 80% recorded once. Specimen: peripheral blood. This clonotype was sampled from a man aged 50 to 59 with active or convalescent COVID-19.

CDR3 bases: TGTGCCAGCTCACCCCTAGCGGGGGGATCCACAGATACGCAGTATTTT. Amino acid sequence: CASSPLAGGSTDTQYF. The chain employs TRBV18 and TRBJ2-3; 11 bases agree with TRBD2. There are 16 residues in the CDR3. With 3 bases clipped from V and 2 bases from J, the junction kept 4 bases outside the gene matches. CDR1 and CDR2 from the germline V gene are KGHSH and LQKENI.